This T cell receptor (beta chain) was found in a study of shared clonotypes between healthy human individuals. The assay was immunoSEQ multiplex PCR, and TCRdb's table has in-frame clones only and misses some. This sample has about 1,900,000 clones, with less than 95% found just once. Trimming took 2 bases from V and 5 from J; bases not matched to a gene: 8. Germline assignment: CDR1 MNHNS and CDR2 SASEGT. This CDR3 has 15 amino acids. The naive CD8 subset, CD45RO-negative cells positively selected for CCR7, excluded terminally differentiated effector memory CD45RA+ cells. Healthy HIV-negative adults without recent acute infections or vaccinations served as donors.

The sample was naive CD8+ T cells sorted from blood. This rearrangement joins TRBV6-1 to TRBJ2-5; 7 nucleotides align to TRBD1. The sequence derives from a man between 18 and 35 years old in good health. CDR3 sequence: CASSEPTGLVETQYF. The DNA of the CDR3 is TGTGCCAGCAGTGAACCGACAGGGCTGGTGGAGACCCAGTACTTC.